The rows below give T cell receptor beta chains drawn from one sample of a study of T cell repertoires in cytomegalovirus infection. These receptors' antigens are unknown. TCRdb re-derived calls from the reads in MiXCR, one entry per CDR3 protein. Among roughly 500,000 distinct CDR3 sequences listed, roughly 46% were seen once. Sequences were derived from cultured PBMCs, sampled from culture after CMV antigen stimulation. The receptor source for this set is a human donor in good health (CMV status not recorded). Some clones in this sample may be carry-over from other donors' samples. Both conserved end residues are part of each CDR3. D genes are given only for firm matches. Size values are once, few and many counts, or a class for expanded clones, and some rows have none.

j_call | cdr3_length | v_call | clone_size | d_call | cdr3_nt | cdr3_aa
TRBJ2-7 | 13 | TRBV7-6 | many | - | TGTGCCAGCAGCTCCCCCCCATCCTACGAGCAGTACTTC | CASSSPPSYEQYF
TRBJ2-3 | 15 | TRBV7-2 | - | TRBD1 | TGTGCCAGCAGCGACAAGACAGGGTATGCAGATACGCAGTATTTT | CASSDKTGYADTQYF
TRBJ2-1 | 16 | TRBV7-2 | few | TRBD2 | TGTGCCAGCAGCTCCCGGACTAGCGGGTTACACAATGAGCAGTTCTTC | CASSSRTSGLHNEQFF
TRBJ2-6 | 15 | TRBV20-1 | - | - | TGCAGTGCCCCAGTCGGCGTCTCTGGGGCCAACGTCCTGACTTTC | CSAPVGVSGANVLTF
TRBJ2-2 | 16 | TRBV6-5 | few | TRBD2 | TGTGCCAGCAGTTACTTCGGGACTAGCGGTGGCGGGGAGCTGTTTTTT | CASSYFGTSGGGELFF
TRBJ1-3 | 14 | TRBV7-2 | - | - | TGTGCCAGCAGCTGGGGGGCGCCAGGAAACACCATATATTTT | CASSWGAPGNTIYF
TRBJ2-7 | 14 | TRBV12-3/TRBV12-4 | - | - | TGTGCCAGCACCCCTTCGGCAGGAACCTACGAGCAGTACTTC | CASTPSAGTYEQYF
TRBJ2-7 | 19 | TRBV6-5 | few | - | TGTGCCAGCAGTTACTTCAGGCTGGGCACCTATCAGAGCTCCTACGAGCAGTACTTC | CASSYFRLGTYQSSYEQYF
TRBJ2-2 | 15 | TRBV7-6 | - | - | TGTGCCAGCAGCGACGGGGGCACGAACACCGGGGAGCTGTTTTTT | CASSDGGTNTGELFF
TRBJ1-5 | 14 | TRBV6-1 | - | - | TGTGCCACCCTCCAGGGTCATAGCAATCAGCCCCAGCATTTT | CATLQGHSNQPQHF